The rows below give T cell receptor beta chains drawn from one sample of a study of blood T cell repertoires in COVID-19. TCRdb's table, derived via immunoSEQ multiplex PCR, lists solely in-frame clones and lacks some. The table records over 150,000 clones, 80% to 90% of them present only once. Material: peripheral blood. The receptors originated from a man between 50 and 59 years old with active or convalescent COVID-19. The CDR3 runs from the conserved cysteine through the conserved F or W. D genes are given only for firm matches. Some rows have no size entry. The others give once, few or many, or a class for an expanded clone.

V,J,size,D,DNA,CDR3
TRBV5-6,TRBJ1-3,.,.,TGTGCCAGCAGCTTTGAAGGCAGGCGAATCTCTGGAAACACCATATATTTT,CASSFEGRRISGNTIYF
TRBV2,TRBJ1-3,.,.,TGTGCCAGCAGTCCAGGACAGCTCTCTGGAAACACCATATATTTT,CASSPGQLSGNTIYF
TRBV10-3,TRBJ2-3,few,TRBD1,TGTGCCATCAGTGAGCCCGGGACAGGGGGGTTCACCGATACTTACACAGATACGCAGTATTTT,CAISEPGTGGFTDTYTDTQYF
TRBV11-2,TRBJ1-5,few,.,TGTGCCAGCAGCTTTGGGGAGGGGCTTGGCAATCAGCCCCAGCATTTT,CASSFGEGLGNQPQHF
TRBV18,TRBJ2-1,once,.,TGTGCCAGCTCACCCACAGGGGGCATGGTAGCGGGAGTCAATGAGCAGTTCTTC,CASSPTGGMVAGVNEQFF
TRBV7-2,TRBJ1-4,.,.,TGTGCCAGCAGACCTGGGGGGACTAATGAAAAACTGTTTTTT,CASRPGGTNEKLFF
TRBV6-5,TRBJ1-5,.,.,TGTGCCAGCAGTTACAGAGGGCGGAATCAGCCCCAGCATTTT,CASSYRGRNQPQHF
TRBV28,TRBJ1-4,.,.,TGTGCCAGCAGTTTACAGGTCGAAAAACTGTTTTTT,CASSLQVEKLFF
TRBV4-2,TRBJ1-2,few,TRBD1,TGTGCCAGCAGCCAAAATTCCGGGACAGGGGACCTCTATGGCTACACCTTC,CASSQNSGTGDLYGYTF
TRBV19,TRBJ1-1,.,TRBD1,TGTGCCAGTAGTGAGGGGGCCCTATCTGCTTTCTTT,CASSEGALSAFF
TRBV18,TRBJ1-1,.,.,TGTGCCAGCCCCAAAGAGGAGGGGCGCACTGAAGCTTTCTTT,CASPKEEGRTEAFF
TRBV11-3,TRBJ2-1,once,TRBD2,TGTGCCAGCAGCTTGGCCGGGACTATAAGCAATGAGCAGTTCTTC,CASSLAGTISNEQFF
TRBV6-6,TRBJ1-5,.,TRBD1,TGTGCCAGCAGCTCCAGGGGGCAGGGAAATCAGCCCCAGCATTTT,CASSSRGQGNQPQHF
TRBV5-4,TRBJ2-3,.,TRBD2,TGTGCCAGCAGCCTCGGACTAGCGGGGGGCAGCACAGATACGCAGTATTTT,CASSLGLAGGSTDTQYF
TRBV6-5,TRBJ1-5,.,.,TGTGCCAGCAGTAGAAGGTACAGTAGCAATCAGCCCCAGCATTTT,CASSRRYSSNQPQHF
TRBV2,TRBJ1-5,.,.,TGTGCCAGCAGTTGGGCAGGGCTAGATCAGCCCCAGCATTTT,CASSWAGLDQPQHF
TRBV4-3,TRBJ2-1,.,.,TGCGCCAGCATGCGCTCGCAGGGATTAAGGGATGAGCAGTTCTTC,CASMRSQGLRDEQFF
TRBV5-1,TRBJ2-7,once,.,TGCGCCAGCAGTCCACAGGGTTACGAGCAGTACTTC,CASSPQGYEQYF
TRBV21-1,TRBJ2-1,.,.,TGTGCCAGCAGCACGGGGGGGTCTGTTATCCCCTACAATGAGCAGTTCTTC,CASSTGGSVIPYNEQFF
TRBV7-2,TRBJ1-1,once,TRBD1,TGTGCCAGCATCCTAAGGGGGCCGGACACTGAAGCTTTCTTT,CASILRGPDTEAFF
TRBV12-3/TRBV12-4,TRBJ1-1,once,.,TGTGCCAGCGCATCCAGGGGCGGTGAAGCTTTCTTT,CASASRGGEAFF
TRBV29-1,TRBJ1-3,.,TRBD1,TGCAGCGTAGGAGGGACAGGCTCTGGAAACACCATATATTTT,CSVGGTGSGNTIYF
TRBV5-4,TRBJ2-1,.,.,TGTGCCAGCAGCTTGCGGCTAGTATTACACAATGAGCAGTTCTTC,CASSLRLVLHNEQFF
TRBV2,TRBJ1-2,.,TRBD1,TGTGCCAGCAGTGAGACAGGGGGAATTTATGGCTACACCTTC,CASSETGGIYGYTF
TRBV4-2,TRBJ1-1,.,.,TGTGCCAGCAGCCAAGATCGGGCAGGGCTGGGGGCTTTCTTT,CASSQDRAGLGAFF
TRBV19,TRBJ1-5,few,.,TGTGCCTCCTCAGACCAGTGGGGGGAACGTCAGCCCCAGCATTTT,CASSDQWGERQPQHF
TRBV7-3,TRBJ2-7,.,TRBD2,TGTGCCAGCAGCTTATTGGCTAGCGGACCCTACGAGCAGTACTTC,CASSLLASGPYEQYF
TRBV18,TRBJ2-7,.,TRBD1,TGTGCCAGCTCACCATGGGACAGACAAACTTCCTACGAGCAGTACTTC,CASSPWDRQTSYEQYF
TRBV5-5,TRBJ1-1,.,.,TGTGCCAGCAGCTTGATCGGCAGGGACACTGAAGCTTTCTTT,CASSLIGRDTEAFF
TRBV3-1/TRBV3-2,TRBJ2-1,.,TRBD2,TGTGCCAGCAGCCAAGGCCCGCACAGGCGCCCGGGGAGGGCTTATAGAAACAATGAGCAGTTCTTC,CASSQGPHRRPGRAYRNNEQFF
TRBV30,TRBJ1-3,.,.,TGTGCCTGTCTGAGCAGGGCTGGAAACACCATATATTTT,CACLSRAGNTIYF
TRBV5-4,TRBJ1-1,.,TRBD1,TGTGCCAGCAGACGGGACCTTACAGGGGGATACACTGAAGCTTTCTTT,CASRRDLTGGYTEAFF
TRBV18,TRBJ1-2,.,TRBD1,TGTGCCAGCTCACCACTAGGACAGGGGGGAAGCTACACCTTC,CASSPLGQGGSYTF
TRBV7-9,TRBJ2-5,once,.,TGTGCCAGCAGCTTAAGTGGGAGTCCACAAGAGACCCAGTACTTC,CASSLSGSPQETQYF
TRBV7-6,TRBJ2-1,.,TRBD2,TGTGCCAGCAGCACGACTAGCGGGGTTAACAATGAGCAGTTCTTC,CASSTTSGVNNEQFF
TRBV18,TRBJ2-1,few,TRBD1,TGTGCCAGCTCACCCGGGACAGGGGGCACTTACAATGAGCAGTTCTTC,CASSPGTGGTYNEQFF
TRBV3-1/TRBV3-2,TRBJ1-2,.,TRBD1,TGTGCCAGCAGCCAAGGGTCGGGACAGGGTCTATCCTTC,CASSQGSGQGLSF
TRBV10-3,TRBJ2-7,.,.,TGTGCCATCAGTGAGGTGGGACTCCCTCACTACGAGCAGTACTTC,CAISEVGLPHYEQYF
TRBV27,TRBJ1-5,.,.,TGTGCCAGCAGCAGGGAGGGGTGGGGCCAGCCCCAGCATTTT,CASSREGWGQPQHF
TRBV7-2,TRBJ2-7,few,TRBD2,TGTGCCAGCAGACGGACTAGCGGGACCGGGGAGCAGTACTTC,CASRRTSGTGEQYF
TRBV5-4,TRBJ2-4,.,.,TGTGCCAGCAGCTCGCCCGGCGGTGAAAACATTCAGTACTTC,CASSSPGGENIQYF
TRBV7-9,TRBJ1-2,.,.,TGTGCCAGCAGCTTAGCACAGGGTTCGGGTGGCTACACCTTC,CASSLAQGSGGYTF
TRBV6-5,TRBJ1-1,.,TRBD1,TGTGCCAGCAGGTCGACAGGGTTTTGGAACACTGAAGCTTTCTTT,CASRSTGFWNTEAFF
TRBV6-5,TRBJ2-3,.,.,TGTGCCAGCAGTAAGTCGGGACTTACAACAGATACGCAGTATTTT,CASSKSGLTTDTQYF
TRBV27,TRBJ1-5,.,TRBD1,TGTGCCAGCAGCTTTATACGACAGGGACGTCAGCCCCAGCATTTT,CASSFIRQGRQPQHF
TRBV3-1/TRBV3-2,TRBJ2-7,once,TRBD1,TGTGCCAGCAGTCTGACAGGGTCGCACGAGCAGTACTTC,CASSLTGSHEQYF
TRBV12-3/TRBV12-4,TRBJ2-5,.,.,TGTGCCAGCAGTCTAAACTGGGGGGAACACTCCCACTTC,CASSLNWGEHSHF
TRBV5-4,TRBJ2-2,.,TRBD2,TGTGCCAGCAGCTTAAGCTTTCAAGCGGGGGGCACCGGGGAGCTGTTTTTT,CASSLSFQAGGTGELFF
TRBV19,TRBJ2-3,.,.,TGTGCCAGTAGTATAGATTTACGGAGTAGTAGCACAGATACGCAGTATTTT,CASSIDLRSSSTDTQYF
TRBV6-6,TRBJ2-7,.,TRBD1,TGTGCCAGCAGACAACCCGGGACAGGGGGCTACGAGCAGTACTTC,CASRQPGTGGYEQYF
TRBV6-5,TRBJ1-2,.,.,TGTGCCAGCAGTTACTCGAGCGGATCTTACTATGGCTACACCTTC,CASSYSSGSYYGYTF
TRBV6-2/TRBV6-3,TRBJ1-1,.,TRBD1,TGTGCCAGCAGTTATGGACAGGGGATCACTGAAGCTTTCTTT,CASSYGQGITEAFF
TRBV28,TRBJ2-5,.,.,TGTGCCAGCAGTTTATTTATGAGAGAGACCCAGTACTTC,CASSLFMRETQYF
TRBV7-2,TRBJ1-2,once,.,TGTGCCAGCAGCTTAGCCACCGGACAGAACTATGGCTACACCTTC,CASSLATGQNYGYTF
TRBV7-3,TRBJ2-7,.,TRBD1,TGTGCCAGCAGTCGGGGACAGGGGGACGAGCAGTACTTC,CASSRGQGDEQYF
TRBV3-1/TRBV3-2,TRBJ2-1,.,TRBD1,TGTGCCAGCAGTCACCCCGGGACAGCTGGGATGAATGAGCAGTTCTTC,CASSHPGTAGMNEQFF
TRBV27,TRBJ2-7,.,.,TGTGCCAGCAGTAATAGCGGTCCCTACGAGCAGTACTTC,CASSNSGPYEQYF
TRBV7-6,TRBJ1-4,.,TRBD1,TGTGCCAGCAGTCGAGGGACAGGGGCTGAAAAACTGTTTTTT,CASSRGTGAEKLFF
TRBV29-1,TRBJ2-1,.,TRBD2,TGCAGCGTTGAAGGGGGGGCGGGACTAGCGGGAGGCCCAACGAACAATGAGCAGTTCTTC,CSVEGGAGLAGGPTNNEQFF
TRBV7-3,TRBJ2-5,.,TRBD2,TGTGCCAGCAGCCTTCTCGGACTAGCGGGATTGGAGACCCAGTACTTC,CASSLLGLAGLETQYF